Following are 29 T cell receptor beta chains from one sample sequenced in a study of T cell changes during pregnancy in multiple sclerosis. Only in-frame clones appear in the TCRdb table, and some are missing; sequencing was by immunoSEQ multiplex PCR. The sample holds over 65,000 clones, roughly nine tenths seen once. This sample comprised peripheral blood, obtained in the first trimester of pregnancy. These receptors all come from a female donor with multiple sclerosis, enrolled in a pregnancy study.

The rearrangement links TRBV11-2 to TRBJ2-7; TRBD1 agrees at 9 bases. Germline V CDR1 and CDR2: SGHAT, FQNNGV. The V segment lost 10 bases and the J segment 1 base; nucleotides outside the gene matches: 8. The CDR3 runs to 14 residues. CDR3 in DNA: TGTGCCATCACACCGGGACAGGGTTCCTACGAGCAGTACTTC. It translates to CAITPGQGSYEQYF.

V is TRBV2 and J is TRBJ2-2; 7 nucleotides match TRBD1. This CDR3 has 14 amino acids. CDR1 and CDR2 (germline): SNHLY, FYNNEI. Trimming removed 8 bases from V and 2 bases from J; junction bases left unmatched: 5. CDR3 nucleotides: TGTGCCAGCTTACAGGGGCGAAACACCGGGGAGCTGTTTTTT. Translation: CASLQGRNTGELFF. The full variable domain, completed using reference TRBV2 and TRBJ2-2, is EPEVTQTPSHQVTQMGQEVILRCVPISNHLYFYWYRQILGQKVEFLVSFYNNEISEKSEIFDDQFSVERPDGSNFTLKIRSTKLEDSAMYFCASLQGRNTGELFFGEGSRLTVL.

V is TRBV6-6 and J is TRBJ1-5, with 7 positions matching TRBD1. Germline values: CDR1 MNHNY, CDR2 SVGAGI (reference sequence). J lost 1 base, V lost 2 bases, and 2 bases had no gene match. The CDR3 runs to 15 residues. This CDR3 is CASSYQTGSNQPQHF. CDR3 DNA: TGTGCCAGCAGTTACCAGACAGGGAGCAATCAGCCCCAGCATTTT.

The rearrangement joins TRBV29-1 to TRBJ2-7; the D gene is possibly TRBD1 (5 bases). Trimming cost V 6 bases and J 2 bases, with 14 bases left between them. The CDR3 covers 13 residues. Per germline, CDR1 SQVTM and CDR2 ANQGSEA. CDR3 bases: TGCAGCGTAATACTTAGACAGACCTACGAGCAGTACTTC. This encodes CSVILRQTYEQYF.

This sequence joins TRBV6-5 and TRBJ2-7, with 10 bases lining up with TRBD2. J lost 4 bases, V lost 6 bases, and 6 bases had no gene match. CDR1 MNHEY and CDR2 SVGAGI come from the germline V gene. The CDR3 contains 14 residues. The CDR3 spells CASRKLAGAYEQYF. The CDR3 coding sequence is TGTGCCAGCAGGAAGCTAGCGGGAGCTTACGAGCAGTACTTC.

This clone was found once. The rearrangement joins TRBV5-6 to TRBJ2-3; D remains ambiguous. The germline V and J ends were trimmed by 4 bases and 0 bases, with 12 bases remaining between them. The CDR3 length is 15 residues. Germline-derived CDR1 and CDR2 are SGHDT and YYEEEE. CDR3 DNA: TGTGCCAGCAGCCCCGACCAGGCGAGCACAGATACGCAGTATTTT. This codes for CASSPDQASTDTQYF.

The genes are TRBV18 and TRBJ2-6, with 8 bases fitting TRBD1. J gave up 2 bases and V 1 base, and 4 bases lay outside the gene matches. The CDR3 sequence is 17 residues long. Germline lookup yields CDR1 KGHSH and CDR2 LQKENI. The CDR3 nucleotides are TGTGCCAGCTCACCACGCCCAGGGGGCCCTGGGGCCAACGTCCTGACTTTC. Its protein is CASSPRPGGPGANVLTF.

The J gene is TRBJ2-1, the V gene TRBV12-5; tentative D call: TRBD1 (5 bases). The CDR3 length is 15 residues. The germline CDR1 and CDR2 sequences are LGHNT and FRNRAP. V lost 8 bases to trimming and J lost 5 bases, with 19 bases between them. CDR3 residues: CASPMSGRANNEQFF. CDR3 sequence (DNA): TGTGCTAGTCCTATGTCGGGCAGGGCTAACAATGAGCAGTTCTTC.

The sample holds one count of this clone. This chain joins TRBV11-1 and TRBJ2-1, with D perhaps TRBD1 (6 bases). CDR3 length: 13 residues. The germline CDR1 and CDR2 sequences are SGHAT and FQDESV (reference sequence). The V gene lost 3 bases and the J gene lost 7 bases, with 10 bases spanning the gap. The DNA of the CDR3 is TGTGCCAGCAGCTTTACAGGGAATAATGAGCAGTTCTTC. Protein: CASSFTGNNEQFF.

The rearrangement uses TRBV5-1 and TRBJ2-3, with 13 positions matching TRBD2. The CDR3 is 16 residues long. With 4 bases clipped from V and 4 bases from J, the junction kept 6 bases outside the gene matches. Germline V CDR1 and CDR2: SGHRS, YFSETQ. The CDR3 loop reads CASSGPTSGRSDTQYF. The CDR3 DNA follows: TGCGCCAGCAGCGGCCCGACTAGCGGGAGGTCAGATACGCAGTATTTT.

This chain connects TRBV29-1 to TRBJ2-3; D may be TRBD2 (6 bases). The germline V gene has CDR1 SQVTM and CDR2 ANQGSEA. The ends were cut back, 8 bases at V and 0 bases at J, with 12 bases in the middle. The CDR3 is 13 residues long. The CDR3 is CSSLAASTDTQYF. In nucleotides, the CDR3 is TGCAGCTCATTAGCGGCAAGCACAGATACGCAGTATTTT.

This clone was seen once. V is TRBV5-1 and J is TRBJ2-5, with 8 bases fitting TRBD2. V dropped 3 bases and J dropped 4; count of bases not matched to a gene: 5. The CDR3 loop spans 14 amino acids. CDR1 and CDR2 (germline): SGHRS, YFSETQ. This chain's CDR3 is CASSSHSGIETQYF. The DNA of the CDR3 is TGCGCCAGCAGCTCGCATAGCGGGATAGAGACCCAGTACTTC.

The CDR3 protein is CASSTQGTDQPQHF. The CDR3, as DNA: TGTGCCAGCAGCACCCAGGGAACGGATCAGCCCCAGCATTTT. The chain links TRBV7-9 to TRBJ1-5; the D gene is possibly TRBD1 (5 bases). V shed 5 bases and J shed 5 bases, with 13 bases lying between them. The CDR3 extends over 14 amino acids. From germline, CDR1 is SEHNR and CDR2 FQNEAQ (reference sequence).

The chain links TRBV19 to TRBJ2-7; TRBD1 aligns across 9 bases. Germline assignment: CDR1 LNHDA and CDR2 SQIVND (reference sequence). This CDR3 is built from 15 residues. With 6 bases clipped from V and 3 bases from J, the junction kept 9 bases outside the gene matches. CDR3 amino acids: CASRKTGGANYEQYF. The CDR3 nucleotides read TGTGCCAGTAGAAAGACAGGGGGTGCGAACTACGAGCAGTACTTC.

Here the CDR3 DNA reads TGTGCCAGCAGCCCTACAGGGGGCGATGGCTACACCTTC. Translated: CASSPTGGDGYTF. This chain connects TRBV6-1 to TRBJ1-2, with TRBD1 matching over 9 bases. The CDR3 is made up of 13 amino acids. The V gene's germline CDR1 is MNHNS and CDR2 SASEGT. J lost 6 bases, V lost 6 bases, and 5 bases had no gene match.

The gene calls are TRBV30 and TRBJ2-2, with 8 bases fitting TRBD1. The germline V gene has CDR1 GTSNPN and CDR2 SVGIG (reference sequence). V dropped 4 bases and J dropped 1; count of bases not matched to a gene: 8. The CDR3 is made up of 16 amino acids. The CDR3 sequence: CAWTAGTGKNTGELFF. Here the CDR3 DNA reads TGTGCCTGGACTGCCGGGACAGGAAAGAACACCGGGGAGCTGTTTTTT.

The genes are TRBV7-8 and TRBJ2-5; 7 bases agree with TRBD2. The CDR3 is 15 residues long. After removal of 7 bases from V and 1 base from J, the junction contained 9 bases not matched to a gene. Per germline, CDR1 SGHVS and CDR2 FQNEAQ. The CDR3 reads CASTYPTGGQETQYF. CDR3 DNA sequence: TGTGCCAGCACCTACCCTACGGGGGGCCAAGAGACCCAGTACTTC.

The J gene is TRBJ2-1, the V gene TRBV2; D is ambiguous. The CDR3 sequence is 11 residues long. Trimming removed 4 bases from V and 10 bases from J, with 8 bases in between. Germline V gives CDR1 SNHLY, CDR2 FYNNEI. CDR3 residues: CASSVETEQFF. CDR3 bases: TGTGCCAGCAGTGTTGAGACAGAGCAGTTCTTC.

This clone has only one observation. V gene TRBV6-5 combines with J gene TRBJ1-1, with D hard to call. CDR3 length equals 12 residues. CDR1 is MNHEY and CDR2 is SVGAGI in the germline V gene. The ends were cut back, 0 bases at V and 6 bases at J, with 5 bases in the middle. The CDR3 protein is CASSYSTAEAFF. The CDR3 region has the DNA TGTGCCAGCAGTTACTCTACAGCTGAAGCTTTCTTT.

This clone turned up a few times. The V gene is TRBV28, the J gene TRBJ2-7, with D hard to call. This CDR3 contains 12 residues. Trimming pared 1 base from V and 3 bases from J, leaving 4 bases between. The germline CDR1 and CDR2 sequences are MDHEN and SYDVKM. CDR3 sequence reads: CASSLYSYEQYF. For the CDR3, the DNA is TGTGCCAGCAGTTTATACAGCTACGAGCAGTACTTC.

CDR3 amino acids: CASSSDSSYNEQFF. In DNA form, the CDR3 reads TGTGCCAGCAGTTCGGACTCCTCCTACAATGAGCAGTTCTTC. The V gene is TRBV28, the J gene TRBJ2-1, with D perhaps matching TRBD2 (5 bases). The CDR3 has 14 amino acids. V shed 4 bases and J shed 0 bases, with 7 bases lying between them. CDR1 MDHEN and CDR2 SYDVKM come from the germline V gene.

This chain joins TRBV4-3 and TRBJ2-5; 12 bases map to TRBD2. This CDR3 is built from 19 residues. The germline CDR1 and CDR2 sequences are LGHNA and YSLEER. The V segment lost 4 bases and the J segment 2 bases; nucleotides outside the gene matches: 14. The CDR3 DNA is TGCGCCAGCAGCCCCGAGGGAATGACTAGCGGGGGTGTACAAGAGACCCAGTACTTC. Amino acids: CASSPEGMTSGGVQETQYF.

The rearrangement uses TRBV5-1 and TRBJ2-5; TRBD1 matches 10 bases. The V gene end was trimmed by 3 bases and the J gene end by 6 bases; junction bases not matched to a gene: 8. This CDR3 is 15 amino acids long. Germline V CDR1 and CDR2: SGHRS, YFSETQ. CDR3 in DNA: TGCGCCAGCAGCTGGGACAGGGGCCCCCTTCAGACCCAGTACTTC. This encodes CASSWDRGPLQTQYF.

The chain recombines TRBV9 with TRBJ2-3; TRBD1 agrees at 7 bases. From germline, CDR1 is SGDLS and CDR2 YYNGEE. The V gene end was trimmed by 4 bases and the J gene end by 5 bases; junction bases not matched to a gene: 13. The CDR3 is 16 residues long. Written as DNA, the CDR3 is TGTGCCAGCAGCCCACCGACAGGGATAGGTGGAGATACGCAGTATTTT. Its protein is CASSPPTGIGGDTQYF.

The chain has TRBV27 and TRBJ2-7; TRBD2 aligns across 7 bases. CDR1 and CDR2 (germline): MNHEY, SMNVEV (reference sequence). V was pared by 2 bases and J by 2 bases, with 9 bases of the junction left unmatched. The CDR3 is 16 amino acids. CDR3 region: CASSLLSGLGAYEQYF. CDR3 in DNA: TGTGCCAGCAGTTTACTCTCCGGACTAGGAGCCTACGAGCAGTACTTC.

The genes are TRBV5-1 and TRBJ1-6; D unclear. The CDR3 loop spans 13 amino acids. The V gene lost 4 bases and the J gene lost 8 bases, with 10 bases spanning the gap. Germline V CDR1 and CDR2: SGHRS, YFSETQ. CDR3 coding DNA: TGCGCCAGCAGCCTTTACGGGGATTCACCCCTCCACTTT. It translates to CASSLYGDSPLHF.

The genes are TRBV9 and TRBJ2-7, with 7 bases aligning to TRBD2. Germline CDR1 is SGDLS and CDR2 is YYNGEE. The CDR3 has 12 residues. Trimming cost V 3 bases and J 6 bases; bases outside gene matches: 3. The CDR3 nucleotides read TGTGCCAGCAGCGCAGAGCGGGGCGAGCAGTACTTC. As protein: CASSAERGEQYF.

This CDR3 is CASSDRAGANVLTF. The CDR3 DNA is TGTGCCAGCAGCGACAGGGCTGGGGCCAACGTCCTGACTTTC. The chain couples TRBV27 to TRBJ2-6, with 7 bases that match TRBD1. The CDR3 is 14 amino acids. Per germline, CDR1 MNHEY and CDR2 SMNVEV (reference sequence). With 6 bases clipped from V and 2 bases from J, the junction kept 1 base outside the gene matches.

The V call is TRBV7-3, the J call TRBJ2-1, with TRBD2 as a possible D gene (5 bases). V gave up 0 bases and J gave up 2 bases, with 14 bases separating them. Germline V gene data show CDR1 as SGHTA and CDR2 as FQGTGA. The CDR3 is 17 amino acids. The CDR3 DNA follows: TGTGCCAGCAGCTTAACTTCCGCGGGCCATCCCTACAATGAGCAGTTCTTC. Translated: CASSLTSAGHPYNEQFF.